The rows below give T cell receptor beta chains drawn from one sample of a study of a mutant IDH1 vaccine in newly diagnosed glioma. TCRdb's copy holds only in-frame clones and misses some; the assay was immunoSEQ multiplex PCR. The data contain approximately 50,000 clones, just under 80% of them seen just once; the ten biggest clones take up approximately 5.2%. Their target antigens are unknown. The sequences come from PBMCs, collected from a glioma patient whose treatment included an IDH1 peptide vaccine. Every receptor here comes from a man aged 45-65 years with glioma. Both conserved end residues are part of each CDR3.

V gene	J gene	CDR3 protein
TRBV7-2	TRBJ2-6	CASSQRLGGGANVLTF
TRBV9	TRBJ2-4	CASSASGGLDKNIQYF
TRBV6-5	TRBJ2-7	CASSSVGRPPYEQYF
TRBV6-6	TRBJ1-5	CASVPGPRGPQHF
TRBV19	TRBJ1-1	CASGDRDTEAFF
TRBV14	TRBJ2-2	CASSLHTGELFF
TRBV4-2	TRBJ1-1	CASSQDGTLNTEAFF
TRBV19	TRBJ1-2	CATRDGFNYGYTF
TRBV9	TRBJ1-1	CASSVAEGSPEAFF
TRBV7-2	TRBJ1-1	CASSSDRVRTEAFF
TRBV7-9	TRBJ2-7	CASSAIKGEQYF
TRBV29-1	TRBJ1-3	CSASSSGNTIYF
TRBV19	TRBJ1-1	CASSTDREGTEAFF
TRBV2	TRBJ2-2	CASSEEGTGELFF
TRBV4-2	TRBJ1-2	CASSQDSLGTSYGYTF
TRBV10-3	TRBJ2-7	CAIRDATDGYEQYF
TRBV10-3	TRBJ2-1	CAITSTSGESSYNEQFF
TRBV5-5	TRBJ2-2	CASSLVFVQNTGELFF
TRBV19	TRBJ2-2	CASRTTGGTGELFF
TRBV7-9	TRBJ2-7	CASSFQGGRGPEQYF